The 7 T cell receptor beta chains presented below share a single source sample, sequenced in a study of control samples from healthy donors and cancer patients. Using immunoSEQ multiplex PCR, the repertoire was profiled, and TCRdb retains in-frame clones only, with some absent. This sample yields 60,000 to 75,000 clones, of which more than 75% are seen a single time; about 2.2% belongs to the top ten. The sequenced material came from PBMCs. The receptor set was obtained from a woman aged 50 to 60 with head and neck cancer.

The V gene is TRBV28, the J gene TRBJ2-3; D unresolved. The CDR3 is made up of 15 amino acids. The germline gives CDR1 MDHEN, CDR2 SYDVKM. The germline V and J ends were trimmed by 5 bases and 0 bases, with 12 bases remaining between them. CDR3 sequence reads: CASSPNGLSTDTQYF. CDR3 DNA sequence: TGTGCCAGCAGTCCCAACGGGCTGAGCACAGATACGCAGTATTTT.

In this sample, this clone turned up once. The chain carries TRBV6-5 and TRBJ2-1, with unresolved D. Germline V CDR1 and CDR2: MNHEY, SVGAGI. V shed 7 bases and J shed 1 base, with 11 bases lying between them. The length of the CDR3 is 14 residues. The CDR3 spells CASNRLTSYNEQFF. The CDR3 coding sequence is TGTGCCAGCAATCGATTGACGTCCTACAATGAGCAGTTCTTC.

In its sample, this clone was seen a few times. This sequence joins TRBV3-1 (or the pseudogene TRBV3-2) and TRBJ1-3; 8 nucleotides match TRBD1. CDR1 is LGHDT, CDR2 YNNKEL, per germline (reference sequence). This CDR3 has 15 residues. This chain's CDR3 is CAARTGKMSGNTIYF. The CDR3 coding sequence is TGTGCAGCTAGGACAGGGAAGATGTCTGGAAACACCATATATTTT.

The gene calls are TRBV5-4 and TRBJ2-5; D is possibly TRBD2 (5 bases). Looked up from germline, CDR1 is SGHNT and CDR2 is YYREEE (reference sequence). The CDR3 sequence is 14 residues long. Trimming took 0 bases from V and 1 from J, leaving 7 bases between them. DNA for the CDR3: TGTGCCAGCAGCTTGGCCGGGATCCAAGAGACCCAGTACTTC. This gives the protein CASSLAGIQETQYF.

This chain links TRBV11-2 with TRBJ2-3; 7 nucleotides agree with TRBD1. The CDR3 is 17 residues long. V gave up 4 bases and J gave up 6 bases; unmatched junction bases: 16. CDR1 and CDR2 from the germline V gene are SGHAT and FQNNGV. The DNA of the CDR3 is TGTGCCAGCAGCTCCGGAATCACAGGGGTCAGCGAGGATACGCAGTATTTT. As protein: CASSSGITGVSEDTQYF. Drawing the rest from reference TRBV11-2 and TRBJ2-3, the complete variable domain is EAGVAQSPRYKIIEKRQSVAFWCNPISGHATLYWYQQILGQGPKLLIQFQNNGVVDDSQLPKDRFSAERLKGVDSTLKIQPAKLEDSAVYLCASSSGITGVSEDTQYFGPGTRLTVL.

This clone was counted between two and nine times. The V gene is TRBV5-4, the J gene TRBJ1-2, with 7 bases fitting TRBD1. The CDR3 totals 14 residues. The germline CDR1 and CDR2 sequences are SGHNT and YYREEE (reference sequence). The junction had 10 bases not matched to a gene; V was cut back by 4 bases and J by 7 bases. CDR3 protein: CASSPGAGGFGYTF. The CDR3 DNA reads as TGTGCCAGCAGCCCCGGGGCAGGGGGTTTTGGCTACACCTTC.

CDR3 DNA sequence: TGTGCCAGCAGCCCCAGGGGGACCTCCTACGAGCAGTACTTC. Protein: CASSPRGTSYEQYF. This sequence joins TRBV28 and TRBJ2-7; the match to TRBD1 covers 7 bases. The germline V gene encodes CDR1 MDHEN and CDR2 SYDVKM. The CDR3 runs to 14 residues. J was trimmed by 0 bases and V by 6 bases; bases with no gene match: 5.